This record concerns one T cell receptor beta chain sequence. The data belong to a study of blood T cell repertoires in COVID-19. The overall study: Acute and convalescent COVID-19 samples came from the United States, Italy and Spain. The cDNA or gDNA used as material had been derived from T cells, B-cell-depleted T cells, or PBMCs.

V was trimmed by 1 base and J by 5 bases, leaving 8 bases between them. CDR3 length: 13 residues. Original processing notes: The authors estimated nucleated cell counts from reference gene primer amplification. Assay used: immunoSEQ multiplex PCR; TCRdb lists only in-frame clones, some missing. The V and J calls and clone size come from that table; D and trimming were worked out from the DNA. The table has 45,000 to 60,000 clones, around 84% seen once; the top ten hold 7.4%. Sequenced: peripheral blood. The clonotype originates from a human donor with active COVID-19. The donor label of this sample is uncertain. The V gene is TRBV12-3 or TRBV12-4, the J gene TRBJ1-1; TRBD1 might be the D (5 bases). As DNA, the CDR3 is TGTGCCAGCAGTTTAGGGGGGAGGACTGAAGCTTTCTTT. Encoded protein: CASSLGGRTEAFF.